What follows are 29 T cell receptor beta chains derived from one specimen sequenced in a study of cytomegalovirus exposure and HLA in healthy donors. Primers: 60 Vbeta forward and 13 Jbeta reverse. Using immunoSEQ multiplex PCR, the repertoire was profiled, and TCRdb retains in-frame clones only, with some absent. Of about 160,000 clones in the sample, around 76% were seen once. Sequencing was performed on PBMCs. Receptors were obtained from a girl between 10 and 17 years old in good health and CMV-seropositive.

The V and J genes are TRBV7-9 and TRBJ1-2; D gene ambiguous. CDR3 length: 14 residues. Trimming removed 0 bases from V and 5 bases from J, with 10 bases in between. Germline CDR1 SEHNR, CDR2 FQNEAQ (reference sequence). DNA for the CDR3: TGTGCCAGCAGCTTAGCCCCATCTCAGTATGGCTACACCTTC. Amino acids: CASSLAPSQYGYTF.

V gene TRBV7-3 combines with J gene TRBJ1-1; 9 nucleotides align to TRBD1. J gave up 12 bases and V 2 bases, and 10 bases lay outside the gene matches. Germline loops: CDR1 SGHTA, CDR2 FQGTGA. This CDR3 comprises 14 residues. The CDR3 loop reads CASSLGRGQGGTFF. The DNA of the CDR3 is TGTGCCAGCAGCTTAGGAAGGGGACAGGGCGGGACTTTCTTT.

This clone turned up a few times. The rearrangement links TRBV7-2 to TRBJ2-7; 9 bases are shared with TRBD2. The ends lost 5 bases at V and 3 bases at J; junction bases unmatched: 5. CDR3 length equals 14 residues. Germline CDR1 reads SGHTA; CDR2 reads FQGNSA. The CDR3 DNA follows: TGTGCCAGCAGCCACCTAGCGGGGTTCTACGAGCAGTACTTC. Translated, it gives CASSHLAGFYEQYF.

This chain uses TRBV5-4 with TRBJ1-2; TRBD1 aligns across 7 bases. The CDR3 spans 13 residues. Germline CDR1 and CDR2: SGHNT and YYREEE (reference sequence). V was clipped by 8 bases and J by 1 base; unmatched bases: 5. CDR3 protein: CASYRGGNYGYTF. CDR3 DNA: TGTGCCAGTTACAGGGGAGGTAACTATGGCTACACCTTC.

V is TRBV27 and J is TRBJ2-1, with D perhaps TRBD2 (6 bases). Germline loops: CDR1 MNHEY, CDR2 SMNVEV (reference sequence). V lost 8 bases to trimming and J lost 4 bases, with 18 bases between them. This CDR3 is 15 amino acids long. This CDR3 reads CASAPEGPSYNEQFF. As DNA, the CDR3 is TGTGCCAGCGCCCCGGAGGGACCAAGTTACAATGAGCAGTTCTTC.

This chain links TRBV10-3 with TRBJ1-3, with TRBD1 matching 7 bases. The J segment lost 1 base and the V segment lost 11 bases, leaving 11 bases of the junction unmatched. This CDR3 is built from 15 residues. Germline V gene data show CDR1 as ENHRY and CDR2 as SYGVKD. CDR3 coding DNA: TGTGCCGTCCTCCATGACAGGGAATCTGGAAACACCATATATTTT. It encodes CAVLHDRESGNTIYF.

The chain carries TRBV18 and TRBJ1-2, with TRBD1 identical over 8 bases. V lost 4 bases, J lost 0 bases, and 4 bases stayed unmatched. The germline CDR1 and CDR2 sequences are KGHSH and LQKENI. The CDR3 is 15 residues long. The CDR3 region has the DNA TGTGCCAGCTCACTTCGGACAGGGTCTAACTATGGCTACACCTTC. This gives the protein CASSLRTGSNYGYTF. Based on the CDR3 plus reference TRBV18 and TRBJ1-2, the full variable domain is NAGVMQNPRHLVRRRGQEARLRCSPMKGHSHVYWYRQLPEEGLKFMVYLQKENIIDESGMPKERFSAEFPKEGPSILRIQQVVRGDSAAYFCASSLRTGSNYGYTFGSGTRLTVV.

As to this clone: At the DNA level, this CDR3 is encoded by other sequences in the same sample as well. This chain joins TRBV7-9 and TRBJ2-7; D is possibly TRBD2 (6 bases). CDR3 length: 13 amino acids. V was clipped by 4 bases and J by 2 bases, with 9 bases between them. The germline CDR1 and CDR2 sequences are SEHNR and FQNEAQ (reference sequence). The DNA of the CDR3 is TGTGCCAGCAGCTCGGAGGGGACCTACGAGCAGTACTTC. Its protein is CASSSEGTYEQYF.

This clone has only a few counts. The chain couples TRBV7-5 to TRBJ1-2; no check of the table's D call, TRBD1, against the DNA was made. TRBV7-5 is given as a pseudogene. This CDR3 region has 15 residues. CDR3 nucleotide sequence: TGTGCCAGAAGCTTAGCCCTGACAGCTAACTATGGCTACACCTTC. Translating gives CARSLALTANYGYTF.

Here the CDR3 DNA reads TGTGCCAGCAGCGGATTACAGGGACGGAGGCAAGAGACCCAGTACTTC. Its protein product is CASSGLQGRRQETQYF. This chain joins TRBV25-1 and TRBJ2-5; a weak D match, TRBD1 (6 bases). This CDR3 has 16 amino acids. Germline V lookup: CDR1 MGHDK, CDR2 SYGVNS. Trimming took 6 bases from V and 2 from J, leaving 19 bases between them.

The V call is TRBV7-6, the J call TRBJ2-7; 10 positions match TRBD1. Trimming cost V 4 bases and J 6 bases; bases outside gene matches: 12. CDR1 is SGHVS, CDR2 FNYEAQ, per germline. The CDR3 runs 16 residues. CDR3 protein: CASSYPAGTGASEQYF. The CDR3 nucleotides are TGTGCCAGCAGCTACCCCGCCGGGACAGGGGCCAGCGAGCAGTACTTC.

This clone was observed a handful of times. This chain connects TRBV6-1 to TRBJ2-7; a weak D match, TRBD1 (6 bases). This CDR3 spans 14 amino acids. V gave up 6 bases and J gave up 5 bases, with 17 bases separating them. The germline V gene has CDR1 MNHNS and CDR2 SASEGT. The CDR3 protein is CASSRDTSHDEQYF. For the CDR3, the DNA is TGTGCCAGCAGCAGGGACACCTCTCACGACGAGCAGTACTTC.

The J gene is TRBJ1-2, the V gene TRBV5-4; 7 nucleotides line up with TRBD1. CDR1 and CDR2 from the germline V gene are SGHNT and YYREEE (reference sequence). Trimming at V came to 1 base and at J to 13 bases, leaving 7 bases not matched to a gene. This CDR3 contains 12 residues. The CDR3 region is CASSLTQGLLTF. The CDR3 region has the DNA TGTGCCAGCAGCTTGACACAGGGGCTTCTCACCTTC.

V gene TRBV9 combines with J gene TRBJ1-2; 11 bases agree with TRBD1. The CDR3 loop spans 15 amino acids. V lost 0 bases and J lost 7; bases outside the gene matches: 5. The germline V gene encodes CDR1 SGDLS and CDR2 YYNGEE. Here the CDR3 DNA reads TGTGCCAGCAGCGTAGTGGGGACAGGGGGTCGTGGCTACACCTTC. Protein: CASSVVGTGGRGYTF.

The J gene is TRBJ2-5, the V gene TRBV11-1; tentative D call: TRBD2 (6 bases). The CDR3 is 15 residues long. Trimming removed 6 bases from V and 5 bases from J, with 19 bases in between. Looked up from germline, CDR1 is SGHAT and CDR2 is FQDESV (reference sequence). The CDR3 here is CASSPIAGSGETQYF. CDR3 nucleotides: TGTGCCAGCAGTCCGATTGCGGGGTCCGGGGAGACCCAGTACTTC.

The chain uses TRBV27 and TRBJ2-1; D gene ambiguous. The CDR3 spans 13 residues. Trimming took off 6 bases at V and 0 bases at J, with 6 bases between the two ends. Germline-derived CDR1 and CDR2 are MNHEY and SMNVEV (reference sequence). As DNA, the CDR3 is TGTGCCAGCAGCCCTAACTCCTACAATGAGCAGTTCTTC. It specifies CASSPNSYNEQFF.

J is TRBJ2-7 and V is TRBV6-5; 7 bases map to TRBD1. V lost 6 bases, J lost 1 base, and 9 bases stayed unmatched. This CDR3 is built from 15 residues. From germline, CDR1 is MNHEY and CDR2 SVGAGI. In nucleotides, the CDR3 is TGTGCCAGCAGCCCCCATCCGGGACAGTCCTACGAGCAGTACTTC. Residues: CASSPHPGQSYEQYF.

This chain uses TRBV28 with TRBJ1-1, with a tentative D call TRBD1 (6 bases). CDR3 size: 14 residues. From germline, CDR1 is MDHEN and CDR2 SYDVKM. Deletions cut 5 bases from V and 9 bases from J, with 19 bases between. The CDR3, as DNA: TGTGCCAGCAGTAACTCGGACAGACCGCTTCAAGCTTTCTTT. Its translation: CASSNSDRPLQAFF.

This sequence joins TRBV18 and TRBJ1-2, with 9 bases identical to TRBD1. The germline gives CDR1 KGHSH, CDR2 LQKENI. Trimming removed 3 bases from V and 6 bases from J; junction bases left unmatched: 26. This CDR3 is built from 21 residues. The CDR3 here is CASSPSKRTGGEFLTFHGYTF. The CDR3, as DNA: TGTGCCAGCTCACCGAGTAAGAGAACAGGGGGCGAATTCCTTACGTTTCATGGCTACACCTTC. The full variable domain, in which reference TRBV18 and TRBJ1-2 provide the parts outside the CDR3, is NAGVMQNPRHLVRRRGQEARLRCSPMKGHSHVYWYRQLPEEGLKFMVYLQKENIIDESGMPKERFSAEFPKEGPSILRIQQVVRGDSAAYFCASSPSKRTGGEFLTFHGYTFGSGTRLTVV.

In DNA, the CDR3 is TGTGCCAGCAGCTTAGTTGTGGACAGCACCTACGAGCAGTACTTC. Its protein is CASSLVVDSTYEQYF. The rearrangement uses TRBV7-2 and TRBJ2-7; weak D call: TRBD1 (6 bases). Germline CDR1 reads SGHTA; CDR2 reads FQGNSA. CDR3 length equals 15 residues. Trimming pared 1 base from V and 2 bases from J, leaving 12 bases between.

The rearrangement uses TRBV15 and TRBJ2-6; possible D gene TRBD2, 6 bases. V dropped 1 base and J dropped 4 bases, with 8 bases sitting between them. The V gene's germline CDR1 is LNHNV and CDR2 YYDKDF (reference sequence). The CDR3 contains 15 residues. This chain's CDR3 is CATSRVREGANVLTF. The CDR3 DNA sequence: TGTGCCACCAGCAGAGTCCGGGAGGGGGCCAACGTCCTGACTTTC.

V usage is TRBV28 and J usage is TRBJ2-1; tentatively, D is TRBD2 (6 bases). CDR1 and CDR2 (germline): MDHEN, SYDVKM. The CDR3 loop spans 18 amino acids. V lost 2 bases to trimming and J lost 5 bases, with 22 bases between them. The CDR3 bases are TGTGCCAGCAGTTTACTACCACGACATTCCGGGAGTCACAATGAGCAGTTCTTC. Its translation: CASSLLPRHSGSHNEQFF.

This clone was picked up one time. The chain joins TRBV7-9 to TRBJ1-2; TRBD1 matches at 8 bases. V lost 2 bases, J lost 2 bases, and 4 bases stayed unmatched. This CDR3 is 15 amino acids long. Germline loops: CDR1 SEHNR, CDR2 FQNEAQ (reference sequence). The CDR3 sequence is CASSLPRQGNYGYTF. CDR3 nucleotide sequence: TGTGCCAGCAGCTTACCCAGACAGGGGAACTATGGCTACACCTTC. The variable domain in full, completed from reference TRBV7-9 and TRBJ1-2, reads DTGVSQNPRHKITKRGQNVTFRCDPISEHNRLYWYRQTLGQGPEFLTYFQNEAQLEKSRLLSDRFSAERPKGSFSTLEIQRTEQGDSAMYLCASSLPRQGNYGYTFGSGTRLTVV.

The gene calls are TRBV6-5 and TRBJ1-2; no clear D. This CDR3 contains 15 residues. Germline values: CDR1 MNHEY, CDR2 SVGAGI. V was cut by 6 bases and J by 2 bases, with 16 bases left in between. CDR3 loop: CASRRIRLMNYGYTF. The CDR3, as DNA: TGTGCCAGCAGGAGGATACGGCTTATGAACTATGGCTACACCTTC.

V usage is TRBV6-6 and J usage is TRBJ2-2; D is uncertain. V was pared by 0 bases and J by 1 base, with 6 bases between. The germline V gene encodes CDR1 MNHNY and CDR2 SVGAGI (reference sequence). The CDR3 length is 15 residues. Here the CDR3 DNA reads TGTGCCAGCAGTTACTCGAGGCGGAACACCGGGGAGCTGTTTTTT. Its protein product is CASSYSRRNTGELFF.

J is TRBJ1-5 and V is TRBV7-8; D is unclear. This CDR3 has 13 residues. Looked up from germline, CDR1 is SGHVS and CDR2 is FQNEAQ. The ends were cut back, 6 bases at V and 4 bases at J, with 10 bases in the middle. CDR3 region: CASSFRSNQPQHF. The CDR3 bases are TGTGCCAGCAGTTTCCGTTCGAATCAGCCCCAGCATTTT.

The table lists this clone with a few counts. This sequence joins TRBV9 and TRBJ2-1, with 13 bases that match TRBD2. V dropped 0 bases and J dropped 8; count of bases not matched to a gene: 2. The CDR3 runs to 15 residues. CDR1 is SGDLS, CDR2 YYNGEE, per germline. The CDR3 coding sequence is TGTGCCAGCAGCGTAGAGACTAGCGGGAGGCATGAGCAGTTCTTC. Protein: CASSVETSGRHEQFF.

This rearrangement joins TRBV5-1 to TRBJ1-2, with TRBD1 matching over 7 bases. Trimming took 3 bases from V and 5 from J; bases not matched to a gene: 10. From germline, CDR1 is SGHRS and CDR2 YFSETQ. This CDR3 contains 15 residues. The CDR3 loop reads CASSSGPSGGYGYTF. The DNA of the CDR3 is TGCGCCAGCAGCTCCGGGCCGTCAGGGGGGTATGGCTACACCTTC.

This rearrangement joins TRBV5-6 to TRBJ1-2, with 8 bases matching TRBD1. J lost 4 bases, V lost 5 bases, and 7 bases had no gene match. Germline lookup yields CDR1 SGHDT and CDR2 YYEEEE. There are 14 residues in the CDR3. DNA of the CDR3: TGTGCCAGCAGGGGGACAGGTTGGTCCTATGGCTACACCTTC. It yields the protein CASRGTGWSYGYTF.